This T cell receptor (beta chain) was sequenced in a study of metastatic and nonmetastatic thyroid tumors. General study points: Relative to benign nodules, malignant thyroid tumors were reportedly characterized by significantly elevated TCR beta diversity in blood and tumor.

The CDR3 is 13 amino acids. Germline V gene data show CDR1 as DFQATT and CDR2 as SNEGSKA (reference sequence). Between the trimmed V and J ends, which lost 3 bases and 7 bases, there was a span of 13 bases. Authors' analysis steps: Building a distant-metastasis classifier for papillary thyroid cancer drew on CDR3 differences across clinicopathological groups. Through MiXCR, TCRdb re-clonotyped the PCR reads. TCRdb assigned the V and J calls; the authors' analysis was not used. The sample has 40,000 or so clones; less than 50% are singletons. Nobody among the patients had been given any treatment before thyroid surgery. About this clone itself: What it binds is unknown.

The rearrangement joins TRBV20-1 to TRBJ1-5, with D unresolved. This clonotype was obtained from a male donor with papillary thyroid cancer or a benign thyroid nodule (not recorded which). Some clones in this sample may be carry-over from other donors' samples. The sequenced sample was tumor tissue. The CDR3 nucleotides read TGCAGTGCTAGGCCTCGCGTGGGGCAGCCCCAGCATTTT. Protein: CSARPRVGQPQHF.